This T cell receptor (beta chain) was sequenced during a study of identifying expanded T cells in peripheral blood. In germline, CDR1 is MDHEN, CDR2 SYDVKM. Trimming took 6 bases from V and 7 from J; bases not matched to a gene: 4. The CDR3 consists of 13 residues. Method: immunoSEQ multiplex PCR; TCRdb's copy keeps in-frame clones and lacks some. The repertoire has some 76,000 clones, roughly 90% of them found once; the top ten carry about 3.3%. This chain connects TRBV28 to TRBJ2-1, with 9 bases matching TRBD1. The clonotype was recovered from a person aged 18 to 70 in good health. The sample was blood. The CDR3 reads CASRDRGRNEQFF. The DNA of the CDR3 is TGTGCCAGCAGGGACAGGGGTAGGAATGAGCAGTTCTTC.